A selection of T cell receptor beta chains follows, all from one sample in a study of T cell repertoires in cytomegalovirus infection. TCRdb redid the calling of the reads with MiXCR, one entry per CDR3 protein. This table holds about 900,000 distinct CDR3 sequences, about a third found once. These TCRs' antigens remain unknown. This sample comprised cultured CD8+ T cells from PBMCs, obtained from culture after CMV antigen stimulation. Receptor source: a human donor in good health (CMV status not recorded). Some clones in this sample may be carry-over from other donors' samples. CDR3s leave out the opening cysteine and the closing phenylalanine or tryptophan. A D gene is named only where the DNA matches it firmly.

TRBV7-9	NA	TRBJ2-2	ASSGLAGVTGELF
TRBV7-4	NA	TRBJ2-1	ASRRDFSSYNEQF
TRBV12-3/TRBV12-4	TRBD1	TRBJ1-1	ASSSGTGWDGTEAF
TRBV4-1	TRBD1	TRBJ1-1	ASSHNTGETEAF
TRBV2	TRBD1	TRBJ2-2	ARRTGAGELF
TRBV6-4	NA	TRBJ2-1	ASSDSGGSSYNEQF
TRBV7-9	NA	TRBJ2-7	ASSLAVDEQY
TRBV10-3	TRBD2	TRBJ2-6	AIRATSGGATGANVLT
TRBV7-3	NA	TRBJ2-3	ASSLGLSDTQY
TRBV6-6	NA	TRBJ1-1	AIGGPNTEAF
TRBV19	NA	TRBJ2-1	ASSPRAYITNNEQF
TRBV7-2	NA	TRBJ1-1	ANSGSENTEAF
TRBV7-9	TRBD2	TRBJ2-2	ASSSRSRGGPTITGELF
TRBV27	TRBD2	TRBJ2-1	ASSFGLAGNSYNEQF
TRBV6-1	NA	TRBJ2-5	ASSDWPSVEETQY
TRBV7-8	NA	TRBJ2-1	ASSLAPPPNEQF
TRBV10-3	NA	TRBJ2-7	AISEGRGTAYEQY
TRBV6-1	NA	TRBJ2-7	ASSLNSVSYEQY
TRBV5-1	NA	TRBJ1-1	ASSAPSQVNTEAF
TRBV27	TRBD1	TRBJ1-2	ASSFGTGPNYGYT
TRBV24-1	NA	TRBJ2-1	ATSDLSSGNEQF
TRBV2	NA	TRBJ2-1	ASLGTVNEQF
TRBV7-8	NA	TRBJ1-5	ASSPEGGGQPQH
TRBV5-1	NA	TRBJ2-5	ASSLYPQGEETQY
TRBV6-6	NA	TRBJ2-1	ASSYRSQSSYNEQF
TRBV2	NA	TRBJ1-5	ASRARQGGSNQPQH
TRBV4-1	NA	TRBJ2-4	ASSQEWDTKNIQY
TRBV12-3/TRBV12-4	NA	TRBJ1-4	ASSQALFEKLF
TRBV6-8	TRBD2	TRBJ2-5	ASSLGRGGLETQY
TRBV7-6	TRBD2	TRBJ2-3	ASSIAGGETDTQY
TRBV27	TRBD2	TRBJ2-1	ASKVAGTHNEQF
TRBV5-1	TRBD1	TRBJ2-6	ASSLAGTGGSSGANVLT
TRBV10-3	TRBD1	TRBJ2-3	AISESGETGDTDTQY
TRBV27	NA	TRBJ2-1	ASRFSGYSSYNEQF
TRBV12-3/TRBV12-4	NA	TRBJ2-5	ASRMDTSQAQY